The clone carrying this T cell receptor beta chain was detected a few times. V was pared by 4 bases and J by 2 bases, with 8 bases of the junction left unmatched. Germline V gene sequence: CDR1 MGHDK, CDR2 SYGVNS. The CDR3 has 16 residues. This entry is derived from a study of identical twins. Template switching created a universal primer site, and the cDNA included unique molecular identifiers. Via MiXCR, TCRdb re-called the 5' RACE reads, giving one row per CDR3 protein. Of some 790,000 distinct CDR3 sequences listed, 15% to 20% were seen once; the top ten hold around 12%. Another study also made use of these data, one on T cells expressing NK-cell markers.

J is TRBJ2-3 and V is TRBV25-1; TRBD2 matches at 8 bases. Sequencing used PBMCs. This clonotype was sampled from a woman between 18 and 29 years old in good health. In nucleotides, the CDR3 is TGTGCCAGCAGTGGGGATAGCGGGGTCTTCACAGATACGCAGTATTTT. Protein: CASSGDSGVFTDTQYF.